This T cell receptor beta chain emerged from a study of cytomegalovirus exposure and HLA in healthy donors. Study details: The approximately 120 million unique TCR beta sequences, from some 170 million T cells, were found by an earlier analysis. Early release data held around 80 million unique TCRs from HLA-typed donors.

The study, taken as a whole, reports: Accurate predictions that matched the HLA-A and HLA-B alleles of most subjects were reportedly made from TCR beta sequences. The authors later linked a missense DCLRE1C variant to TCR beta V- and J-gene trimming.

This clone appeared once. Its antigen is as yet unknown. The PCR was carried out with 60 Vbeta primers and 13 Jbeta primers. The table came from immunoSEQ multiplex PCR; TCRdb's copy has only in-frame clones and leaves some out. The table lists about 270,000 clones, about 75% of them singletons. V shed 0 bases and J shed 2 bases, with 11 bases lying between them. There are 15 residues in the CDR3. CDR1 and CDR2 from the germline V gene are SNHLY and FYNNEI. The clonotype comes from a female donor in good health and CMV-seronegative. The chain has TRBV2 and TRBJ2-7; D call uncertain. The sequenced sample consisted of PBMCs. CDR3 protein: CASSEALGAAYEQYF. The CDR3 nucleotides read TGTGCCAGCAGTGAAGCGCTCGGAGCAGCCTACGAGCAGTACTTC.